This TCR beta chain was sequenced in a study of blood T cell repertoires in COVID-19 (dated by TCRdb to 2020 to 2021). For the wider study: Samples covering the acute and convalescent phases of COVID-19 were provided by collaborators in the United States, Italy and Spain. The prospective study material was composed of cDNA or gDNA derived from T cells, B-cell-depleted T cells, or PBMCs. Subjects who had been exposed to COVID-19, were actively infected with it, or had recovered from it provided the deeply sampled blood TCRbeta repertoires that made up the dataset. The repertoires were released in a freely available public database intended as a resource for research on the immune response to SARS-CoV-2. Samples were obtained from the ongoing ImmuneRACE study (first 160 participants) and from 1,254 subjects provided by 6 global collaborators. The sample metadata nearly always contained a de-identified subject ID, COVID-19 status, age in years and sex. HLA class I and class II types, where available, came from metadata supplied by the sample provider rather than from assay-based typing. What the authors observed across the whole study: How much clinical and demographic metadata was included differed by source and by participant, and the metadata was provided uncurated.

Each collaborating institution followed its own protocols to collect whole blood in K2EDTA tubes. For TCRbeta analysis, collaborator samples were shipped as frozen whole blood, as isolated PBMCs, or as DNA extracted from either sample type. There are 13 amino acids in the CDR3, from cysteine to phenylalanine inclusive. The DNA shown is the 39-base CDR3, in frame from base 1. The V and J ends are trimmed by 8 bases and 2 bases, leaving 9 bases between them. The germline V gene gives CDR1 as MNHEY and CDR2 as SVGAGI. Remarks on this clone: No antigen is known for it. Per-base qualities were not stored, and no clone one base away is much larger.

The immunoSEQ Assay, a bias-controlled multiplex PCR, was used to amplify TCRbeta CDR3 regions from genomic DNA. The study's own analysis went as follows. The number of nucleated cells in each sample was estimated from the amplification of reference gene primers within the assay. To quantify the absolute abundance of each unique TCRbeta CDR3 rearrangement, sequence reads were collapsed and filtered. For each sample, productive Simpson clonality was calculated by taking the square root of Simpson's diversity index across productive rearrangements. TCRdb carries this immuneACCESS record with in-frame sequences only. Its versions omit some clonotypes, under half of them owing to an unresolved V gene in the studies checked, with the rest unexplained. Clonal size and the V and J genes are those of that table, whereas D and trimming came from the DNA. This sample is represented by roughly 97,000 clones; roughly nine tenths of them were singletons. The biggest ten clones account for 4.5% to 6% of the sample.

Rearrangement joined TRBV6-5 to TRBJ2-2, with no confident D gene call. Sample: peripheral blood. The clonotype comes from a human donor in a cohort sampled during active COVID-19. The CDR3 region has the sequence CASCPVNTGELFF. The sequence in DNA is TGTGCCAGCTGTCCAGTCAACACCGGGGAGCTGTTTTTT.